This T cell receptor beta chain is drawn from a study of CD8 T cells in Susac syndrome. V lost 5 bases and J lost 10, with 18 bases in between. Germline CDR1 and CDR2: DFQATT and SNEGSKA (reference sequence). The CDR3 extends over 14 amino acids. It was with random hexamers that about 0.45 to 1 ug RNA was reverse transcribed. MiXCR was run by TCRdb on the immunoSEQ multiplex PCR reads, yielding one entry per CDR3 protein. This table holds some 150,000 distinct CDR3 sequences, just under 97% found once. The sequenced material came from CD8+ T cells from PBMCs. The receptor comes from a human donor with multiple sclerosis. The rearrangement links TRBV20-1 to TRBJ1-6, with D unresolved. CDR3: CSAPFEGEGSPLHF. Here the CDR3 DNA reads TGCAGTGCTCCCTTCGAGGGTGAGGGATCACCCCTCCACTTT.